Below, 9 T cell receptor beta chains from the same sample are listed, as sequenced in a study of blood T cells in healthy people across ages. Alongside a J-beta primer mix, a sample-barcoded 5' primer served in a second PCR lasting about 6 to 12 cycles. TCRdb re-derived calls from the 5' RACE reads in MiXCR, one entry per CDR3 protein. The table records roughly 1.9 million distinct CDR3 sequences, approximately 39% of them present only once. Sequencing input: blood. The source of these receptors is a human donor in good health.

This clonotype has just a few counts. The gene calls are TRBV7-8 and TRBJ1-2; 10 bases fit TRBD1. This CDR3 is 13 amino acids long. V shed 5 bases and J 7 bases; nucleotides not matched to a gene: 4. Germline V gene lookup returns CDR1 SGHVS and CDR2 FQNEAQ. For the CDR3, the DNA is TGTGCCAGCAGCGCCCGACAGGGGGCTGGCTACACCTTC. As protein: CASSARQGAGYTF.

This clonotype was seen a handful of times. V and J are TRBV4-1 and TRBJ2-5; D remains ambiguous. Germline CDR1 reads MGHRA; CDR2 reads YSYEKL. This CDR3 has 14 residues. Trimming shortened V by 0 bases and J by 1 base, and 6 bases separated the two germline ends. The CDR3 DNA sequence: TGCGCCAGCAGCCAAGACACTCTCCAAGAGACCCAGTACTTC. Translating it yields CASSQDTLQETQYF.

For the CDR3, the DNA is TGTGCCAGCAGTTACTCTCGGGACAGGGCACAGGATGGCTACACCTTC. Its translation: CASSYSRDRAQDGYTF. The V call is TRBV6-6, the J call TRBJ1-2; 9 positions match TRBD1. The CDR3 is made up of 16 amino acids. The V gene end was trimmed by 0 bases and the J gene end by 6 bases; junction bases not matched to a gene: 8. CDR1 and CDR2 (germline): MNHNY, SVGAGI (reference sequence).

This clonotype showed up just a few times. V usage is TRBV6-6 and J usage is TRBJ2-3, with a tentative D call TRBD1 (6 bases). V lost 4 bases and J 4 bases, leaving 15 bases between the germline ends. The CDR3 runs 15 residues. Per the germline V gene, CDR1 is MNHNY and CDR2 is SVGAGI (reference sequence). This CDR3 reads CASSSVRGDSDTQYF. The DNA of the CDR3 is TGTGCCAGCAGTTCCGTCAGGGGTGACTCAGATACGCAGTATTTT.

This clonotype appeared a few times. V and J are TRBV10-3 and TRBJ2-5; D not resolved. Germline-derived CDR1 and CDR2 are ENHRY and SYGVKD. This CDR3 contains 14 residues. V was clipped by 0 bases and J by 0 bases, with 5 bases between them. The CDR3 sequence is CAISESLYQETQYF. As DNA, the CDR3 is TGTGCCATCAGTGAGTCGTTGTACCAAGAGACCCAGTACTTC.

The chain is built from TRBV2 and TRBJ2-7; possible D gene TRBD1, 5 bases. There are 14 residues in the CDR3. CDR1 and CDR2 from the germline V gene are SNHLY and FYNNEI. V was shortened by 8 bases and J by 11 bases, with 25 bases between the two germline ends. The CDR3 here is CASFLPDIGRVEYF. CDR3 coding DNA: TGTGCCAGCTTCCTTCCAGATATAGGCAGGGTCGAGTACTTC.

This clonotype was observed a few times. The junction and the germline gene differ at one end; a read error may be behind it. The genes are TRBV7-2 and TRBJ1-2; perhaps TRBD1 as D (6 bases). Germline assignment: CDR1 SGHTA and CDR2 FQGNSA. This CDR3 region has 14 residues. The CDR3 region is CASSPNPGQGGCTF. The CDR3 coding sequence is TGTGCCAGCAGTCCAAACCCGGGACAAGGTGGCTGCACCTTC.

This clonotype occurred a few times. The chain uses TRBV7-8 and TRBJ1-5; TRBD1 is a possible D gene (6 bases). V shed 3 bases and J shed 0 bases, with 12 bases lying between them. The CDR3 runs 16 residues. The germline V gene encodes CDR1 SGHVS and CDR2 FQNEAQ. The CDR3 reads CASSFLDRHSNQPQHF. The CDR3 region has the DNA TGTGCCAGCAGCTTTTTAGACAGGCATAGCAATCAGCCCCAGCATTTT.

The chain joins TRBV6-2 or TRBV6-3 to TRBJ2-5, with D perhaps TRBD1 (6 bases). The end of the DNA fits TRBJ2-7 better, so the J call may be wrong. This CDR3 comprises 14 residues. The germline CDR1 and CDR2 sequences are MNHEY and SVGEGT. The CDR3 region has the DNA TGTGCCAGCAGTTATGGCAGGGGCACTAGCGAGCAGTACTTC. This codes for CASSYGRGTSEQYF.